These 20 T cell receptor beta chains were all obtained from the same sample, sequenced in a study of T cells after yellow fever vaccination (dated by TCRdb to about 2019). The protocol used for the library was 5' RACE. Sequenced on an Illumina HiSeq 2500. TCRdb cleaned the public reads at Q25 with fastp, built clones with MiXCR and kept in-frame beta chains. Rows are unified per CDR3 protein, each entry keeping the most common DNA and genes. Recorded for this sample are some 150,000 distinct CDR3 sequences; 6.6% of them occurred a single time. Approximately 0.64% of the sample is in the top ten clones. The treatment or condition label here, explained by the study, means: live attenuated yellow fever vaccine strain. The source was CD4+ T cells sorted from PBMCs, collected 10 days after the yellow fever booster vaccination. The receptor set was obtained from a young man who received the YFV17D yellow fever vaccine.

This clonotype was seen many times. The chain combines TRBV3-1 with TRBJ2-5; TRBD2 is a possible D gene (5 bases). The CDR3 is made up of 14 amino acids. Germline CDR1 and CDR2: LGHDT and YNNKEL (reference sequence). V lost 1 base, J lost 7 bases, and 13 bases lay in between. The CDR3 nucleotides are TGTGCCAGCAGCCAAGGTGGAGGTCTGGGGACCCAGTACTTC. Translated, it gives CASSQGGGLGTQYF.

This clonotype was found many times. The J gene is TRBJ2-7, the V gene TRBV7-8; D gene unclear. With 0 bases removed from V and 0 bases from J, the gap between germline ends came to 9 bases. This CDR3 contains 15 residues. Per germline, CDR1 SGHVS and CDR2 FQNEAQ. CDR3 loop: CASSLALASSYEQYF. In DNA, the CDR3 is TGTGCCAGCAGCTTAGCATTAGCCTCCTCCTACGAGCAGTACTTC.

This clonotype was seen at least ten times. The chain uses TRBV6-2 or TRBV6-3 and TRBJ2-1; 7 bases line up with TRBD1. This CDR3 comprises 16 residues. Trimming cost V 5 bases and J 3 bases; bases outside gene matches: 10. Germline CDR1 is MNHEY and CDR2 is SVGEGT. Here the CDR3 DNA reads TGTGCCAGCAGTAACAAGGGACAGCCAAACTACAATGAGCAGTTCTTC. Protein sequence: CASSNKGQPNYNEQFF.

The chain combines TRBV5-1 with TRBJ2-3; 16 bases match TRBD2. The CDR3 is 18 residues long. Germline lookup yields CDR1 SGHRS and CDR2 YFSETQ. V shed 1 base and J 4 bases; nucleotides not matched to a gene: 6. The CDR3 DNA is TGCGCCAGCAGCTTGCTGGGACTAGCGGGAGGGCCCGCAGATACGCAGTATTTT. Protein product: CASSLLGLAGGPADTQYF.

In this sample, this clonotype turned up a few times. The V and J genes are TRBV7-2 and TRBJ1-3; weak D call: TRBD1 (5 bases). Trimming removed 2 bases from V and 4 bases from J, with 6 bases in between. There are 13 residues in the CDR3. Germline V CDR1 and CDR2: SGHTA, FQGNSA. CDR3 DNA sequence: TGTGCCAGCAGCTTAAAGGGGGGAAACACCATATATTTT. This encodes CASSLKGGNTIYF.

This clonotype was seen at least ten times. The chain uses TRBV6-4 and TRBJ2-1, with 9 positions matching TRBD2. The length of the CDR3 is 14 residues. V was clipped by 3 bases and J by 9 bases; unmatched bases: 6. The V gene's germline CDR1 is MRHNA and CDR2 SNTAGT. CDR3 region: CASSDIAGVGEQFF. The CDR3 DNA reads as TGTGCCAGCAGTGATATAGCGGGAGTCGGTGAGCAGTTCTTC.

In its sample, this clonotype was seen a few times. The chain couples TRBV5-1 to TRBJ2-7; TRBD1 matches at 8 bases. The V gene end was trimmed by 2 bases and the J gene end by 0 bases; junction bases not matched to a gene: 4. CDR1 SGHRS and CDR2 YFSETQ come from the germline V gene. This CDR3 is 15 amino acids long. CDR3 bases: TGCGCCAGCAGCTTTCAGGGGGCGTACTCCTACGAGCAGTACTTC. Its translation: CASSFQGAYSYEQYF. The entire variable domain, with the rest obtained from reference TRBV5-1 and TRBJ2-7, is as follows: KAGVTQTPRYLIKTRGQQVTLSCSPISGHRSVSWYQQTPGQGLQFLFEYFSETQRNKGNFPGRFSGRQFSNSRSEMNVSTLELGDSALYLCASSFQGAYSYEQYFGPGTRLTVT.

This clonotype showed up many times. V gene TRBV20-1 combines with J gene TRBJ2-7; D is unresolved. Trimming shortened V by 1 base and J by 5 bases, and 18 bases separated the two germline ends. There are 15 residues in the CDR3. Germline values: CDR1 DFQATT, CDR2 SNEGSKA (reference sequence). CDR3 region: CSARAAVLGVNEQYF. The DNA for the CDR3 is TGCAGTGCTAGAGCCGCGGTCCTAGGAGTGAACGAGCAGTACTTC.

As regards this clonotype: Being one base from a much bigger clone, this may be a read error. This chain joins TRBV20-1 and TRBJ2-3; tentative D call: TRBD2 (5 bases). This CDR3 is 15 amino acids long. Germline CDR1 and CDR2: DFQATT and SNEGSKA (reference sequence). The CDR3 loop is CSARGSVWGADTQYF. The CDR3 DNA follows: TGCAGTGCAAGAGGTAGCGTGTGGGGTGCAGATACGCAGTATTTT.

The CDR3 here is CASSLIPPRLAGGSSYNEQFF. The CDR3 DNA follows: TGTGCCAGCAGCTTAATCCCCCCAAGACTAGCGGGGGGAAGCTCCTACAATGAGCAGTTCTTC. The chain combines TRBV7-9 with TRBJ2-1; 13 bases fit TRBD2. Germline CDR1 reads SEHNR; CDR2 reads FQNEAQ (reference sequence). This CDR3 is built from 21 residues. After removal of 2 bases from V and 0 bases from J, the junction contained 13 bases not matched to a gene.

The gene calls are TRBV4-3 and TRBJ2-6; 8 nucleotides match TRBD2. The germline V gene encodes CDR1 LGHNA and CDR2 YSLEER. V dropped 6 bases and J dropped 1; count of bases not matched to a gene: 8. CDR3 length: 17 residues. The CDR3 here is CASRGTGGASGANVLTF. The DNA for the CDR3 is TGCGCCAGCAGGGGTACCGGGGGGGCTTCTGGGGCCAACGTCCTGACTTTC.

The chain carries TRBV18 and TRBJ2-7; D ambiguous. The CDR3 length is 12 residues. CDR1 is KGHSH, CDR2 LQKENI, per germline. V lost 3 bases to trimming and J lost 7 bases, with 10 bases between them. The CDR3 protein is CASSPKVGEQYF. For the CDR3, the DNA is TGTGCCAGCTCACCCAAGGTTGGGGAGCAGTACTTC.

The chain uses TRBV20-1 and TRBJ2-7; TRBD1 or TRBD2 may be the D gene (6 bases each). This CDR3 contains 14 residues. Germline values: CDR1 DFQATT, CDR2 SNEGSKA (reference sequence). V was cut by 6 bases and J by 6 bases, with 21 bases left in between. This CDR3 is CSATGAGPESEQYF. As DNA, the CDR3 is TGCAGTGCGACGGGGGCGGGTCCTGAGTCCGAGCAGTACTTC.

The table lists this clonotype with many counts. The chain uses TRBV7-2 and TRBJ2-2; tentative D call: TRBD2 (6 bases). The CDR3 contains 17 residues. The germline gives CDR1 SGHTA, CDR2 FQGNSA. Trimming pared 1 base from V and 5 bases from J, leaving 17 bases between. The CDR3 spells CASSLVARGSSTGELFF. The DNA for the CDR3 is TGTGCCAGCAGCTTAGTAGCCCGGGGGAGTAGTACCGGGGAGCTGTTTTTT.

The V gene is TRBV7-2, the J gene TRBJ2-7; TRBD2 is a possible D gene (5 bases). CDR3 size: 14 residues. Germline values: CDR1 SGHTA, CDR2 FQGNSA. With 7 bases removed from V and 0 bases from J, the gap between germline ends came to 13 bases. The CDR3 reads CASTPAGGSYEQYF. The CDR3, as DNA: TGTGCCAGCACTCCTGCTGGAGGCTCCTACGAGCAGTACTTC.

The gene calls are TRBV6-4 and TRBJ2-7, with D possibly being TRBD2 (5 bases). Trimming removed 6 bases from V and 3 bases from J, with 15 bases in between. Per germline, CDR1 MRHNA and CDR2 SNTAGT. This CDR3 spans 14 amino acids. CDR3 region: CASSRTGRNYEQYF. As DNA, the CDR3 is TGTGCCAGCAGCCGGACTGGACGGAACTACGAGCAGTACTTC.

In this sample, this clonotype turned up many times. The V gene is TRBV12-3 or TRBV12-4, the J gene TRBJ2-2; D is uncertain. Trimming shortened V by 5 bases and J by 3 bases, and 10 bases separated the two germline ends. The CDR3 totals 14 residues. CDR3 sequence: CASSPRSHTGELFF. CDR3 in DNA: TGTGCCAGCAGTCCTAGGTCCCACACCGGGGAGCTGTTTTTT.

Concerning this clonotype: This clone may be a read error of a much larger clone one base away. This rearrangement joins TRBV6-8 to TRBJ2-3; D perhaps matches TRBD2 (5 bases). From germline, CDR1 is MNHGY and CDR2 SAAAGT. The CDR3 length is 15 residues. The CDR3 sequence is CASSPGGNSTDTQNF. In DNA, the CDR3 is TGTGCCAGCAGTCCAGGAGGAAACAGCACAGATACGCAGAATTTT.

Notes on this clonotype: This may arise from a read error, as a much more abundant clone is one base away. The chain joins TRBV5-1 to TRBJ2-2, with 10 bases fitting TRBD2. Germline V gene lookup returns CDR1 SGHRS and CDR2 YFSETQ. The CDR3 totals 18 residues. V lost 2 bases to trimming and J lost 4 bases; unmatched junction nucleotides: 11. In nucleotides, the CDR3 is TGCGCCAGCAGCTTTCCCGGGACTAGCGCGAGGGCCACCGGGGAGCTGTTTTTT. Amino acids: CASSFPGTSARATGELFF.

This clonotype was counted between two and nine times. The genes are TRBV19 and TRBJ2-7; weak D call: TRBD1 (6 bases). V shed 0 bases and J shed 3 bases, with 12 bases lying between them. CDR3 length equals 15 residues. CDR1 is LNHDA and CDR2 is SQIVND in the germline V gene (reference sequence). The CDR3: CASSIDPQGIYEQYF. DNA of the CDR3: TGTGCCAGTAGTATAGATCCCCAGGGGATCTACGAGCAGTACTTC.